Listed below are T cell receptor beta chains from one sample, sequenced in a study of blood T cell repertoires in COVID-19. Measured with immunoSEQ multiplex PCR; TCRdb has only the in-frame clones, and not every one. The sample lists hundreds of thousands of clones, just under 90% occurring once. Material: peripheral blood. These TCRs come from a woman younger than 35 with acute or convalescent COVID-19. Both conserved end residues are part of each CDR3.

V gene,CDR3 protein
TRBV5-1,CASSGREGSSYNEQFF
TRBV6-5,CASSRDRNTEAFF
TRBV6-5,CASKGLAGSTDTQYF
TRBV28,CASTYRTAGGYTF
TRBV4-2,CASSQVGARTGNTIYF
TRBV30,CAWSDPQGPTEAFF
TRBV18,CASSPPPTGQGAWDTEAFF
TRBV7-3,CASSPGQGAREAFF
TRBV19,CASATVGYSYEQYF
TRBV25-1,CASREGGLGNSPLHF
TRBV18,CASSPDRSSYEQYF
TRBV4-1,CASSQIIGGTDTQYF
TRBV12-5,CASGLRGTGDGYTF
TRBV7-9,CASSLVRDYKGYGYTF
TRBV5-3,CARSLEGGNGQPQHF
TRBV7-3,CASSSRDTLNTGELFF
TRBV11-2,CASSSIQGMNTEAFF
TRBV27,CASSEDSSPYEQYF
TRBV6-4,CASSDSSGEGNEQFF